This T cell receptor beta chain was retrieved from a study of T cell repertoires in cytomegalovirus infection. CDR1 SGHTA and CDR2 FQGNSA come from the germline V gene. The CDR3 is 13 amino acids. V lost 4 bases to trimming and J lost 2 bases, with 8 bases between them. General study points: Of the TCR beta families, the public ones yielded a cumulative frequency that identified carriers of CMV plus the relevant HLA.

In this sample, this clonotype turned up a few times. Its antigen remains unidentified. A single base separates this from a much larger clone, so it may be a read error. TCRdb ran MiXCR on the reads and lists one entry per CDR3 protein. The table includes 300,000 to 400,000 distinct CDR3 sequences, around a tenth detected once. The sample was PBMCs. The rearrangement joins TRBV7-2 to TRBJ2-5; D remains ambiguous. The sequence was collected from a human donor in good health (CMV status not recorded). Some clones in this sample may be carry-over from other donors' samples. Written as DNA, the CDR3 is TGTGCCAGCAGCTCCCTTCAGCAAGAGACCCAGTACTTC. This sequence encodes CASSSLQQETQYF.